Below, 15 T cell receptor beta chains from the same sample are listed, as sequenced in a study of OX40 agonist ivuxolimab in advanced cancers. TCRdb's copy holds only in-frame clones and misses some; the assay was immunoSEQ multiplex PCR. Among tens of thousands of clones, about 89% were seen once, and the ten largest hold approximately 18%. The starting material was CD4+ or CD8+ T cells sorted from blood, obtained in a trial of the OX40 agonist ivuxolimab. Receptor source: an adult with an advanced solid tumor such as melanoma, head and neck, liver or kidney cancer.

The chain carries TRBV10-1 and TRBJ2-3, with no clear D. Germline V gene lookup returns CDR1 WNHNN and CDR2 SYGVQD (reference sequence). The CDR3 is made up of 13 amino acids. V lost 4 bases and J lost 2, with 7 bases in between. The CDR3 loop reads CASSGTLTDTQYF. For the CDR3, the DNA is TGCGCCAGCAGTGGTACTCTCACAGATACGCAGTATTTT.

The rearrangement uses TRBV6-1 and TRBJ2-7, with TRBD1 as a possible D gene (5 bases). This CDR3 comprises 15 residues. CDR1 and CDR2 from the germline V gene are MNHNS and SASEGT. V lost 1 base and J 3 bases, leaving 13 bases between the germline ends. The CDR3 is CASSEGAGSHYEQYF. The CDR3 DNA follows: TGTGCCAGCAGTGAAGGGGCAGGGTCTCACTACGAGCAGTACTTC.

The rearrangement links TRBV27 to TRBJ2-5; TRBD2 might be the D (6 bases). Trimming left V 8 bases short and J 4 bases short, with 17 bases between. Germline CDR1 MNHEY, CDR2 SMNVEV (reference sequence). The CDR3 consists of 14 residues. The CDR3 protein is CASANPPGLETQYF. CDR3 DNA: TGTGCCAGCGCCAACCCTCCGGGACTAGAGACCCAGTACTTC.

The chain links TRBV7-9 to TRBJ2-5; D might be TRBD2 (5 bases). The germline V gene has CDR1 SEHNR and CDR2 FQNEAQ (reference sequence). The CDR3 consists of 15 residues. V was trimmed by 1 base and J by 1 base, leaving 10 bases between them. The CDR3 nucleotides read TGTGCCAGCAGCTTAGTTGGAGGAACCCAAGAGACCCAGTACTTC. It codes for CASSLVGGTQETQYF.

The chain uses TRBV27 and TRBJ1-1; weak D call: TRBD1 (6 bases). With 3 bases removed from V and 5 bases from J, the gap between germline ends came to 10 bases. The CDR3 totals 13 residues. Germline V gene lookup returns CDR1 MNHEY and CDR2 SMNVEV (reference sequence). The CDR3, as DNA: TGTGCCAGCAGTTTCGGAGGGGGTACTGAAGCTTTCTTT. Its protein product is CASSFGGGTEAFF.

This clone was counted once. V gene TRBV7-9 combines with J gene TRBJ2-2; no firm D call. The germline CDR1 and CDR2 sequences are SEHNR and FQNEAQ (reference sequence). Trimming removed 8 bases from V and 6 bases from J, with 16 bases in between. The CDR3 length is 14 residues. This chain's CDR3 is CASLWVESAGELFF. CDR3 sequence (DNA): TGTGCCAGCCTTTGGGTCGAATCGGCCGGGGAGCTGTTTTTT.

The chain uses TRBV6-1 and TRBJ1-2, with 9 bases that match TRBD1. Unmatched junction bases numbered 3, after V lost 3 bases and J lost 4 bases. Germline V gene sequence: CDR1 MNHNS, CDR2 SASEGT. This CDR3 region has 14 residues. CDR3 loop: CASSDGQGTYGYTF. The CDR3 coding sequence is TGTGCCAGCAGTGACGGACAGGGGACCTATGGCTACACCTTC.

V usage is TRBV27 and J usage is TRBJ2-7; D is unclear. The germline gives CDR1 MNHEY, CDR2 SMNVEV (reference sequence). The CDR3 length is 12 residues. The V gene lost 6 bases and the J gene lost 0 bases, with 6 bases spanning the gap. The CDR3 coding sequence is TGTGCCAGCAGCTCGACCTCCTACGAGCAGTACTTC. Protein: CASSSTSYEQYF.

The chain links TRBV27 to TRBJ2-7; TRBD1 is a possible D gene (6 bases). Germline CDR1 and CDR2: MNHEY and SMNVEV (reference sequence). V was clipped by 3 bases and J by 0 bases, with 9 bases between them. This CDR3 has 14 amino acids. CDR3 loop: CASSFQGGSYEQYF. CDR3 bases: TGTGCCAGCAGTTTCCAAGGGGGCTCCTACGAGCAGTACTTC.

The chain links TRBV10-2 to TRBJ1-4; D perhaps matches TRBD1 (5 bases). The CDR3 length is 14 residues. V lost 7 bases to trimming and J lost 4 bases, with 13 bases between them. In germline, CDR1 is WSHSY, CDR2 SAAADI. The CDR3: CASIGALGNEKLFF. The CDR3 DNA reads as TGCGCCAGCATCGGGGCCCTCGGTAATGAAAAACTGTTTTTT.

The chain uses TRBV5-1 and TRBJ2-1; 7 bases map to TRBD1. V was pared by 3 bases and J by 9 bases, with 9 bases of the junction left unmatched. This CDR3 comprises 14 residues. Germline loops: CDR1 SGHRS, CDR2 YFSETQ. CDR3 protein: CASSSMDRSGEQFF. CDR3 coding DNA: TGCGCCAGCAGCTCTATGGACAGGTCGGGTGAGCAGTTCTTC.

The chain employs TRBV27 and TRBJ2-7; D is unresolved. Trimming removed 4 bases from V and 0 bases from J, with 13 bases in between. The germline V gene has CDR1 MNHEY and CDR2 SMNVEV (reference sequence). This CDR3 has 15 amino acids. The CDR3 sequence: CASSSHVAVSYEQYF. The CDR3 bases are TGTGCCAGCAGTTCCCACGTGGCAGTCTCCTACGAGCAGTACTTC.

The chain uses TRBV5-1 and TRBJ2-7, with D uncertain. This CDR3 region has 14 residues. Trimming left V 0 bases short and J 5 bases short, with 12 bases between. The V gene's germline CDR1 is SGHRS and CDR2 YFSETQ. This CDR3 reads CASSLGGRDHEQYF. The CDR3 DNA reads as TGCGCCAGCAGCTTGGGTGGGCGCGACCACGAGCAGTACTTC.

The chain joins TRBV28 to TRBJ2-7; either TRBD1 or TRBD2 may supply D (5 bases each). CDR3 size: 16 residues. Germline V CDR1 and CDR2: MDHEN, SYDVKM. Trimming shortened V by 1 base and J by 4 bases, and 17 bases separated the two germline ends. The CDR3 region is CASSLYPGTGVYEQYF. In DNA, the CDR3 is TGTGCCAGCAGTTTATATCCGGGGACGGGTGTGTACGAGCAGTACTTC. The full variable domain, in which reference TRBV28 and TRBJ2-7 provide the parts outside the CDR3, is DVKVTQSSRYLVKRTGEKVFLECVQDMDHENMFWYRQDPGLGLRLIYFSYDVKMKEKGDIPEGYSVSREKKERFSLILESASTNQTSMYLCASSLYPGTGVYEQYFGPGTRLTVT.

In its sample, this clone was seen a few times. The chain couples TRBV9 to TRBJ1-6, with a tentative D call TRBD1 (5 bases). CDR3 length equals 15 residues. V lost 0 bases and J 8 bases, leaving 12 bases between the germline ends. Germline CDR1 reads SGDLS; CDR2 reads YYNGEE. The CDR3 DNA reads TGTGCCAGCAGCGTAGCTGGGGACGGGGATTCACCCCTCCACTTT. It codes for CASSVAGDGDSPLHF.